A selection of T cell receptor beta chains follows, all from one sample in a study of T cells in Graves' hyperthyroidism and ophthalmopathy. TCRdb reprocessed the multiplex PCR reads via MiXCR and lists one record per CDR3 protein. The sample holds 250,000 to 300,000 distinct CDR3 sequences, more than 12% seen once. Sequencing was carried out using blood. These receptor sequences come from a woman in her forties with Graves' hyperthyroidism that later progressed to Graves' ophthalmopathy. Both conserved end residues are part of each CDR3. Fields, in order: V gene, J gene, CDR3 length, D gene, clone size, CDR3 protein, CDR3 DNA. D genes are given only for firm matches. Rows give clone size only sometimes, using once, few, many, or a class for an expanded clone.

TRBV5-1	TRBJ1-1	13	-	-	CASSYGQHTEAFF	TGCGCCAGCAGCTACGGACAGCACACTGAAGCTTTCTTT
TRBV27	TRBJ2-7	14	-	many	CASSSSRGYYEQYF	TGTGCCAGCAGTTCTAGCCGAGGGTACTACGAGCAGTACTTC
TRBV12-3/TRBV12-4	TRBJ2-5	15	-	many	CASSLSGRTQETQYF	TGTGCCAGCAGTTTAAGCGGACGGACCCAAGAGACCCAGTACTTC
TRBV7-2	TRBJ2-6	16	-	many	CASSLTWVSGANVLTF	TGTGCCAGCAGCTTAACTTGGGTATCTGGGGCCAACGTCCTGACTTTC
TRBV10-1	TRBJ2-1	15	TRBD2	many	CASGLAGGSYNEQFF	TGCGCCAGCGGGCTAGCGGGAGGATCCTACAATGAGCAGTTCTTC
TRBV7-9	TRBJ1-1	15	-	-	CASSFYRAGDTEAFF	TGTGCCAGCAGCTTCTACCGGGCAGGGGACACTGAAGCTTTCTTT
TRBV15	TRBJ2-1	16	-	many	CATSRDRSGAYNEQFF	TGTGCCACCAGCAGAGATCGGTCGGGGGCCTACAATGAGCAGTTCTTC
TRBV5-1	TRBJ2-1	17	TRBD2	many	CASSLGGTSGSFNEQFF	TGCGCCAGCAGCTTGGGCGGGACTAGCGGGAGCTTCAATGAGCAGTTCTTC
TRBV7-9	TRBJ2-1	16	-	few	CASSFPPLTSFNEQFF	TGTGCCAGCAGCTTCCCCCCTCTAACTAGTTTCAATGAGCAGTTCTTC
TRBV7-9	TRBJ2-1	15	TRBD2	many	CASSLMGLAQGEQFF	TGTGCCAGCAGCTTAATGGGACTAGCACAGGGGGAGCAGTTCTTC
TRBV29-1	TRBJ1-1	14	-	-	CSVDMTGGGTEAFF	TGCAGCGTTGATATGACGGGAGGGGGCACTGAAGCTTTCTTT
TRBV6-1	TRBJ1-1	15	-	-	CASSPRQASYTEAFF	TGTGCCAGCAGCCCCAGACAGGCGTCTTACACTGAAGCTTTCTTT
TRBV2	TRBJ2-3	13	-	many	CASRSAGPDTQYF	TGTGCCAGCAGGTCCGCGGGCCCAGATACGCAGTATTTT
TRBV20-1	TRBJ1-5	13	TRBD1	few	CSAVDRGNQPQHF	TGCAGTGCCGTGGACAGGGGAAATCAGCCCCAGCATTTT
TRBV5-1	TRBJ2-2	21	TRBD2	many	CASSHLVQRLAGGTNTGELFF	TGCGCCAGCAGCCACCTGGTACAGCGACTAGCGGGAGGAACGAACACCGGGGAGCTGTTTTTT
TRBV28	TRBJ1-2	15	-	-	CASSHGLLRDYGYTF	TGTGCCAGCAGTCACGGGCTTTTGCGCGACTATGGCTACACCTTC
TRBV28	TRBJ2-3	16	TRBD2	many	CASSFGLAGTQDTQYF	TGTGCCAGCAGTTTTGGGCTAGCGGGGACTCAGGATACGCAGTATTTT
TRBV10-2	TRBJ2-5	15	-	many	CASSDADTRGETQYF	TGCGCCAGCAGCGACGCGGACACCCGTGGAGAGACCCAGTACTTC
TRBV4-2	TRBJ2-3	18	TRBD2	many	CASSQDGAGLVSSDTQYF	TGTGCCAGCAGCCAAGATGGAGCGGGACTAGTAAGCTCAGATACGCAGTATTTT
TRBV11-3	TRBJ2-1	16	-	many	CASSLEPFSLGNEQFF	TGTGCCAGCAGCTTGGAACCCTTTTCCTTAGGCAATGAGCAGTTCTTC